The clone carrying this TCR beta chain was seen a few times. The antigen remains undetermined. The data are from a study of T cells in narcolepsy. Overall study findings and caveats: HCRT-specific and TRIB2-specific autoreactive clonotypes appeared among same-patient CSF and blood CD4+ clonotypes.

V trimming: 8 bases; J trimming: 3 bases; junction bases outside the gene matches: 13. The CDR3 is 16 residues long. Germline CDR1 is LGHNT and CDR2 is FRNRAP. TCRdb's copy holds only in-frame clones and misses some; the assay was immunoSEQ multiplex PCR. Here the sample spans tens of thousands of clones, approximately 85% being singletons. Source material: CD45RA- memory CD4+ T cells from PBMCs. J is TRBJ1-1 and V is TRBV12-5; 9 nucleotides match TRBD1. The source of this sequence is a human donor with narcolepsy. This chain's CDR3 is CASSHRDRVGDTEAFF. The CDR3 DNA reads TGTGCTAGTAGTCACCGGGACAGGGTGGGGGACACTGAAGCTTTCTTT.